This T cell receptor beta chain was recorded in a study of a mutant IDH1 vaccine in newly diagnosed glioma. Study-level background: Patients got their first vaccination 4-6 weeks after radiotherapy alone, or with temozolomide cycles. Most had both radiotherapy and temozolomide beforehand; others had only one.

Assay used: immunoSEQ multiplex PCR; TCRdb lists only in-frame clones, some missing. The table lists approximately 31,000 clones, about 80% of them singletons. Regarding the study as a whole: Shifts in the top peripheral T cell clonotypes seemed unrelated to pseudoprogression. Across multiple MHC alleles, approximately 93% of patients had vaccine-induced responses.

Time point meaning: week 47, end of study. Mutant IDH1 20-mer peptide, at 300 ug, made up each vaccine dose, with topical imiquimod. As regards this clone: Its cognate antigen is unknown.

Germline V CDR1 and CDR2: LGHNA, YSLEER. Trimming took 3 bases from V and 9 from J; bases not matched to a gene: 9. This CDR3 is built from 15 residues. The receptor's source is a man under 40 with glioma. The sequencing here drew on PBMCs, taken from a glioma patient whose treatment included an IDH1 peptide vaccine. The chain employs TRBV4-3 and TRBJ2-1; 9 bases match TRBD2. CDR3 sequence: CASSHGTSQATEQFF. Written as DNA, the CDR3 is TGCGCCAGCAGCCATGGGACTAGCCAAGCTACTGAGCAGTTCTTC.